One sample yielded the 7 T cell receptor beta chains listed below, sequenced in a study of memory CD4+ T cells and cytomegalovirus serostatus (dated by TCRdb to about 2019). Single viable CD3+CD4+CD8-CD45RO+ cells were sorted as memory CD4+ T cells on a FACSAria II. Library preparation was by the immunoSEQ multiplex PCR assay. TCRdb mirrors the immuneACCESS table, restricted to in-frame sequences. Some clones are absent from its copies; in checked studies, under half trace to an unresolved V gene, and the reason for the others is unknown. The sample table contains about 57,000 clones; only one count was recorded for around 80% of them. The ten largest account for less than 0.9% of the sample. Sequencing was performed on memory CD4+ T cells from blood. These receptors all come from an adult in good health and CMV-seronegative.

This rearrangement joins TRBV5-4 to TRBJ2-7; TRBD2 is a possible D gene (5 bases). The CDR3 length is 13 residues. Germline CDR1 is SGHNT and CDR2 is YYREEE (reference sequence). V dropped 0 bases and J dropped 3 bases, with 7 bases sitting between them. Written as DNA, the CDR3 is TGTGCCAGCAGCTTGGCCGGGGTCTACGAGCAGTACTTC. Translation: CASSLAGVYEQYF.

The gene calls are TRBV29-1 and TRBJ1-1, with D perhaps TRBD1 (6 bases). Germline lookup yields CDR1 SQVTM and CDR2 ANQGSEA. This CDR3 contains 16 residues. V lost 0 bases, J lost 6 bases, and 20 bases lay in between. For the CDR3, the DNA is TGCAGCGTTGAAGAACAGGGAAAGTTTGTAGCCTCTGAAGCTTTCTTT. Protein sequence: CSVEEQGKFVASEAFF.

This chain uses TRBV30 with TRBJ1-5; D is possibly TRBD1 (5 bases). The CDR3 contains 12 residues. V lost 4 bases to trimming and J lost 5 bases, with 9 bases between them. CDR1 is GTSNPN and CDR2 is SVGIG in the germline V gene (reference sequence). CDR3: CAWNRGDQPQHF. In nucleotides, the CDR3 is TGTGCCTGGAACAGAGGGGATCAGCCCCAGCATTTT.

The chain combines TRBV28 with TRBJ1-3, with D possibly being TRBD1 (6 bases). The CDR3 totals 17 residues. Trimming stripped 2 bases from V and 3 bases from J, with 17 bases between. In germline, CDR1 is MDHEN, CDR2 SYDVKM. In DNA form, the CDR3 reads TGTGCCAGCAGTTTAGTGGGGACCGACAGGTTTGGAAACACCATATATTTT. Its translation: CASSLVGTDRFGNTIYF.

This clone was counted a single time. The V call is TRBV5-1, the J call TRBJ2-7; 7 positions match TRBD1. Germline V gives CDR1 SGHRS, CDR2 YFSETQ. V shed 1 base and J 4 bases; nucleotides not matched to a gene: 5. This CDR3 contains 14 residues. This CDR3 reads CASSLSGQSYEQYF. The CDR3 DNA sequence: TGCGCCAGCAGCTTGTCGGGACAGAGTTACGAGCAGTACTTC.

The chain joins TRBV9 to TRBJ2-5; TRBD2 matches at 8 bases. V dropped 4 bases and J dropped 7; count of bases not matched to a gene: 9. Germline CDR1 is SGDLS and CDR2 is YYNGEE. This CDR3 is built from 14 residues. The CDR3 spells CASSKAGGAGTQYF. The DNA for the CDR3 is TGTGCCAGCAGCAAGGCCGGGGGGGCCGGGACCCAGTACTTC.

The chain recombines TRBV2 with TRBJ1-6; tentatively, D is TRBD1 (5 bases). The V and J ends lost 6 bases and 2 bases respectively, with 11 bases between them. This CDR3 comprises 15 residues. CDR1 is SNHLY and CDR2 is FYNNEI in the germline V gene. The CDR3 DNA follows: TGTGCCAGCAGGACACAGGAAACCTATAATTCACCCCTCCACTTT. It encodes CASRTQETYNSPLHF.